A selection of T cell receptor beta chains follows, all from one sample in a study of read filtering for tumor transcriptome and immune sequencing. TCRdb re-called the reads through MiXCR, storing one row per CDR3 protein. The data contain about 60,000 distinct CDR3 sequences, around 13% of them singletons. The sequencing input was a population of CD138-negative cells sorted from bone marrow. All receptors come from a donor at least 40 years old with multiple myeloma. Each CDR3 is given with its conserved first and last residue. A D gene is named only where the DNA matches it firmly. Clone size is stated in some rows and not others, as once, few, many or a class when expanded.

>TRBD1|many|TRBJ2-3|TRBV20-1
CSARGQGRDTQYF
TGCAGTGCCCGTGGACAGGGGCGAGATACGCAGTATTTT
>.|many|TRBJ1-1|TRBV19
CASSISGGNTEAFF
TGTGCCAGTAGTATTAGTGGGGGGAACACTGAAGCTTTCTTT
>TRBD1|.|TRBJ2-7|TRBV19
CASSIGQGVVREQYF
TGTGCCAGTAGTATCGGGCAGGGGGTTGTTCGGGAGCAGTACTTC
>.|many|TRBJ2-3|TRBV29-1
CSSYMGEGTDTQYF
TGCAGCTCCTATATGGGGGAAGGCACAGATACGCAGTATTTT
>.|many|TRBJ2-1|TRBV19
CASSRASSYNEQFF
TGTGCCAGTAGTAGGGCGAGCTCCTACAATGAGCAGTTCTTC
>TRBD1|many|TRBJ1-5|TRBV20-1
CSARGRDSHQPQHF
TGCAGTGCTAGAGGTCGGGACAGTCATCAGCCCCAGCATTTT
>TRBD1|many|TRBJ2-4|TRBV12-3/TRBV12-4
CASSTLHRDSILPLTKNIQYF
TGTGCCAGCAGTACTTTACACCGGGACAGTATCCTCCCACTAACCAAAAACATTCAGTACTTC
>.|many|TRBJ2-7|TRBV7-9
CASSLAQGFRSYEQYF
TGTGCCAGCAGCTTAGCGCAGGGGTTTAGGTCCTACGAGCAGTACTTC
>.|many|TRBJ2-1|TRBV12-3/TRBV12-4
CASVDGVGPSNEQFF
TGTGCCAGCGTTGATGGGGTGGGGCCCAGCAATGAGCAGTTCTTC
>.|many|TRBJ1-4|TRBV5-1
CASSLIGDTTNEKLFF
TGCGCCAGCAGCTTGATTGGAGATACAACTAATGAAAAACTGTTTTTT
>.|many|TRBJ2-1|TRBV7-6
CASSLDVRDVYNEQFF
TGTGCCAGCAGCTTAGACGTGCGGGACGTATACAATGAGCAGTTCTTC
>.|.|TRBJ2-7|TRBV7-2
CANSLGRELYTHEQYF
TGTGCCAACAGCTTAGGCAGGGAACTCTATACGCACGAGCAGTACTTC
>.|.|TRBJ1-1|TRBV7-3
CASSFGGLTEAFF
TGTGCCAGCAGCTTCGGAGGGCTCACTGAAGCTTTCTTT
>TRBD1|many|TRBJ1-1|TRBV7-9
CASTQGVNTEAFF
TGTGCCAGCACCCAGGGGGTGAACACTGAAGCTTTCTTT
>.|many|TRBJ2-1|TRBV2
CASIGGEQFF
TGTGCCAGCATTGGGGGTGAGCAGTTCTTC
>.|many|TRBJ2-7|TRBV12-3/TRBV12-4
CASSLSPELVLAETVSYEQYF
TGTGCCAGCAGTTTATCGCCCGAGTTGGTATTGGCAGAGACGGTCTCCTACGAGCAGTACTTC
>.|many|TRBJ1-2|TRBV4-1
CASSQDKVINYGYTF
TGCGCCAGCAGCCAAGACAAGGTCATCAACTATGGCTACACCTTC
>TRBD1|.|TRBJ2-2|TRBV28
CASRLGQGNGELFF
TGTGCCAGCAGACTGGGACAGGGGAACGGGGAGCTGTTTTTT
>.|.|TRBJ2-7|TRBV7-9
CASSLAIYEQYF
TGTGCCAGCAGCTTAGCTATCTACGAGCAGTACTTC
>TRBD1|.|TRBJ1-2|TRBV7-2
CASSSRGQGSYGYTF
TGTGCCAGCAGCTCCCGGGGACAGGGGAGCTATGGCTACACCTTC
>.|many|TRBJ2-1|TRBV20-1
CSAKMNEQFF
TGCAGTGCCAAGATGAATGAGCAGTTCTTC
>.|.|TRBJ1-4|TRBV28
CASSLGYRDEKLFF
TGTGCCAGCAGTTTGGGGTACAGGGATGAAAAACTGTTTTTT
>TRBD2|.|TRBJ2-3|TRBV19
CATLAASTDTQYF
TGTGCCACCCTAGCGGCTAGCACAGATACGCAGTATTTT
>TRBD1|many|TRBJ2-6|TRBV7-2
CASSRDRTSGANVLTF
TGTGCCAGCAGCCGGGACAGGACCTCTGGGGCCAACGTCCTGACTTTC
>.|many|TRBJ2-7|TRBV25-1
CASSDRRRSSYEQYF
TGTGCCAGCAGTGATCGGAGGAGATCCTCCTACGAGCAGTACTTC
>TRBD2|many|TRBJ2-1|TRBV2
CASSPSRGLADGEQFF
TGTGCCAGCAGTCCCTCAAGGGGACTAGCGGACGGTGAGCAGTTCTTC
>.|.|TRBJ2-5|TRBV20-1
CSAPRGQETQYF
TGCAGTGCCCCCCGAGGCCAAGAGACCCAGTACTTC
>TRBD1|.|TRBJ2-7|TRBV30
CACPGTASYEQYF
TGTGCCTGCCCTGGGACAGCCTCCTACGAGCAGTACTTC